This passage covers 2 T cell receptor beta chains from one sample sequenced in a study of CD8 T cells in Susac syndrome. The authors reverse transcribed about 0.45 to 1 ug RNA with random hexamers. TCRdb re-called the immunoSEQ multiplex PCR reads through MiXCR, storing one row per CDR3 protein. The repertoire holds some 180,000 distinct CDR3 sequences, about 91% seen once, with approximately 0.09% in the top ten. Sequencing was carried out using CD4+ T cells from PBMCs. The receptors come from a human donor with Susac syndrome.

Only one count was recorded for this clonotype. The chain employs TRBV5-6 and TRBJ1-5; tentatively, D is TRBD1 (6 bases). The CDR3 spans 16 residues. CDR1 SGHDT and CDR2 YYEEEE come from the germline V gene. Trimming shortened V by 4 bases and J by 0 bases, and 14 bases separated the two germline ends. CDR3 sequence (DNA): TGTGCCAGCAGCCCGGGGGGGGGCAATAGCAATCAGCCCCAGCATTTT. Residues: CASSPGGGNSNQPQHF.

The genes are TRBV4-1 and TRBJ2-2, with D possibly being TRBD2 (5 bases). This CDR3 contains 14 residues. Germline V gene lookup returns CDR1 MGHRA and CDR2 YSYEKL. Trimming left V 10 bases short and J 4 bases short, with 16 bases between. CDR3 nucleotide sequence: TGCGCCACCGCCCGGGGTATGGGCACCGGGGAGCTGTTTTTT. Its translation: CATARGMGTGELFF.